This paragraph covers one T cell receptor (beta chain) sequence. The data stem from a study of blood T cell repertoires in COVID-19. Overall study: PBMCs, B-cell-depleted T cells, or T cells provided the cDNA or gDNA that made up the material.

Germline values: CDR1 MGHRA, CDR2 YSYEKL. Between the trimmed V and J ends, which lost 3 bases and 10 bases, there was a span of 7 bases. The CDR3 has 11 amino acids. Original processing methods: Estimated nucleated cell counts came from reference gene primer amplification. Assay used: immunoSEQ multiplex PCR; TCRdb lists only in-frame clones, some missing. Clone size and the V and J calls come from that table; the DNA yielded D and trimming. This repertoire shows around 200,000 clones, approximately 91% found once; its top ten account for roughly 1.6%. The rearrangement joins TRBV4-1 to TRBJ2-1; possibly TRBD1 for D (5 bases). Sequencing was carried out using peripheral blood. The clonotype comes from a man aged 18 to 29 with active or convalescent COVID-19. The CDR3 sequence: CASSHRQEQFF. CDR3 bases: TGCGCCAGCAGCCACAGACAGGAGCAGTTCTTC.